The 26 T cell receptor beta chains below were found in one sample sequenced in a study of blood T cell repertoires in COVID-19. The repertoire was sequenced with immunoSEQ multiplex PCR; TCRdb's copy has only in-frame clones and lacks some. The sample includes about 160,000 clones, 82% seen only once; the top ten take 6.5% to 9%. Source material: peripheral blood. The receptors shown here come from a woman in her forties with COVID-19, enrolled during active disease.

The chain recombines TRBV30 with TRBJ2-3, with D unclear. V was shortened by 2 bases and J by 0 bases, with 6 bases between the two germline ends. The CDR3 runs to 13 residues. Per the germline V gene, CDR1 is GTSNPN and CDR2 is SVGIG (reference sequence). In DNA, the CDR3 is TGTGCCTGGAGTCCCCCTAGCACAGATACGCAGTATTTT. Amino acid sequence: CAWSPPSTDTQYF.

The rearrangement uses TRBV6-1 and TRBJ1-1; tentatively, D is TRBD1 (6 bases). The V gene's germline CDR1 is MNHNS and CDR2 SASEGT. The CDR3 covers 20 residues. V gave up 3 bases and J gave up 7 bases, with 33 bases separating them. The CDR3 coding sequence is TGTGCCAGCAGTGATCGAATGGGGAGAAGACAGGCCAAACACGCCGGTGAAGCTTTCTTT. Translating it yields CASSDRMGRRQAKHAGEAFF.

The rearrangement uses TRBV30 and TRBJ2-7; 9 bases map to TRBD2. Unmatched junction bases numbered 10, after V lost 8 bases and J lost 5 bases. The CDR3 sequence is 13 residues long. The germline CDR1 and CDR2 sequences are GTSNPN and SVGIG (reference sequence). CDR3 nucleotide sequence: TGTGCCCACGGACTAGCGAGACCGAACGAGCAGTACTTC. As protein: CAHGLARPNEQYF. The entire variable domain, with the rest obtained from reference TRBV30 and TRBJ2-7, is as follows: SQTIHQWPATLVQPVGSPLSLECTVEGTSNPNLYWYRQAAGRGLQLLFYSVGIGQISSEVPQNLSASRPQDRQFILSSKKLLLSDSGFYLCAHGLARPNEQYFGPGTRLTVT.

This clone was recorded only once. The chain joins TRBV5-1 to TRBJ2-1, with 7 bases lining up with TRBD1. The CDR3 has 13 amino acids. CDR1 and CDR2 from the germline V gene are SGHRS and YFSETQ. The junction had 5 bases not matched to a gene; V was cut back by 5 bases and J by 6 bases. DNA of the CDR3: TGCGCCAGCAGTGACCCAGGGGGCAATGAGCAGTTCTTC. It is translated as CASSDPGGNEQFF.

The chain uses TRBV7-9 and TRBJ1-6; 7 bases are shared with TRBD1. This CDR3 is 13 amino acids long. The germline CDR1 and CDR2 sequences are SEHNR and FQNEAQ (reference sequence). Losses at the gene ends were 1 base for V and 14 bases for J; bases not matched to a gene: 5. CDR3 DNA sequence: TGTGCCAGCAGCTTAGGGGGGACAGACACCCTCCACTTT. It encodes CASSLGGTDTLHF. Full variable domain (rest looked up from reference TRBV7-9 and TRBJ1-6): DTGVSQNPRHKITKRGQNVTFRCDPISEHNRLYWYRQTLGQGPEFLTYFQNEAQLEKSRLLSDRFSAERPKGSFSTLEIQRTEQGDSAMYLCASSLGGTDTLHFGNGTRLTVT.

The chain couples TRBV6-6 to TRBJ2-2; a weak D match, TRBD1 (6 bases). The CDR3 consists of 14 residues. V lost 2 bases and J lost 8, with 12 bases in between. In germline, CDR1 is MNHNY, CDR2 SVGAGI (reference sequence). The CDR3 sequence: CASSYGGAAGELFF. The CDR3 bases are TGTGCCAGCAGTTACGGGGGCGCGGCGGGGGAGCTGTTTTTT.

This rearrangement joins TRBV9 to TRBJ2-5; D is unclear. The CDR3 is 14 amino acids. V shed 4 bases and J shed 1 base, with 11 bases lying between them. Per the germline V gene, CDR1 is SGDLS and CDR2 is YYNGEE. This CDR3 reads CASSPLGGQETQYF. The CDR3 DNA reads as TGTGCCAGCAGCCCCCTAGGCGGCCAAGAGACCCAGTACTTC.

V gene TRBV5-5 combines with J gene TRBJ2-2; no reliable D call. Germline V gene lookup returns CDR1 SGHKS and CDR2 YYEKEE (reference sequence). V was shortened by 2 bases and J by 8 bases, with 7 bases between the two germline ends. This CDR3 has 12 amino acids. CDR3: CASSLWAGELFF. CDR3 DNA sequence: TGTGCCAGCAGCTTATGGGCTGGGGAGCTGTTTTTT.

The V and J genes are TRBV3-1 (or the pseudogene TRBV3-2) and TRBJ1-6, with 12 bases lining up with TRBD1. The junction had 4 bases not matched to a gene; V was cut back by 0 bases and J by 10 bases. CDR1 is LGHDT and CDR2 is YNNKEL in the germline V gene (reference sequence). The CDR3 extends over 16 amino acids. The DNA for the CDR3 is TGTGCCAGCAGCCAAGATTGGGACAGGGGGCGATCACCCCTCCACTTT. Amino acid sequence: CASSQDWDRGRSPLHF.

This clone was detected only once. The chain recombines TRBV4-1 with TRBJ2-3, with 13 positions matching TRBD2. Germline lookup yields CDR1 MGHRA and CDR2 YSYEKL. Trimming cost V 4 bases and J 5 bases; bases outside gene matches: 9. This CDR3 has 17 residues. This chain's CDR3 is CASSRGDGLAGVDTQYF. DNA for the CDR3: TGCGCCAGCAGCCGAGGAGACGGACTAGCGGGAGTAGATACGCAGTATTTT.

The chain recombines TRBV9 with TRBJ1-4; 7 bases fit TRBD1. This CDR3 spans 15 amino acids. The V segment lost 4 bases and the J segment 8 bases; nucleotides outside the gene matches: 11. Germline assignment: CDR1 SGDLS and CDR2 YYNGEE. The CDR3 here is CASSLGTGEREKLFF. In DNA, the CDR3 is TGTGCCAGCAGCTTGGGAACAGGGGAAAGGGAAAAACTGTTTTTT.

This rearrangement joins TRBV9 to TRBJ1-6; TRBD1 matches 9 bases. This CDR3 spans 14 amino acids. Germline trimming cut 3 bases from V and 11 bases from J; bases unmatched to any gene: 6. Germline CDR1 SGDLS, CDR2 YYNGEE. Here the CDR3 reads CASSDGTGFAPLHF. CDR3 nucleotides: TGTGCCAGCAGCGACGGGACAGGGTTTGCACCCCTCCACTTT.

This clone was seen a single time. The chain combines TRBV6-1 with TRBJ2-2, with 9 bases lining up with TRBD2. From germline, CDR1 is MNHNS and CDR2 SASEGT. CDR3 size: 17 residues. V was pared by 3 bases and J by 0 bases, with 5 bases of the junction left unmatched. The CDR3 is CASSDRLAEPNTGELFF. The CDR3 DNA sequence: TGTGCCAGCAGTGACCGACTAGCGGAGCCGAACACCGGGGAGCTGTTTTTT.

The V and J genes are TRBV27 and TRBJ2-3; 8 bases match TRBD1. With V trimmed by 1 base and J by 0 bases, 6 bases remained unmatched. There are 17 residues in the CDR3. Germline V gives CDR1 MNHEY, CDR2 SMNVEV (reference sequence). In DNA form, the CDR3 reads TGTGCCAGCAGTTTATTAATACAGGGGGGAAGCACAGATACGCAGTATTTT. It specifies CASSLLIQGGSTDTQYF.

This clone was observed a handful of times. The chain recombines TRBV7-6 with TRBJ2-5, with D unresolved. Germline values: CDR1 SGHVS, CDR2 FNYEAQ. The CDR3 is 14 residues long. V lost 2 bases to trimming and J lost 2 bases, with 9 bases between them. The CDR3: CASSLQAIQETQYF. The CDR3 DNA is TGTGCCAGCAGCTTACAGGCGATACAAGAGACCCAGTACTTC.

This clone came up once. V gene TRBV24-1 combines with J gene TRBJ2-7; weak D call: TRBD1 (6 bases). The CDR3 has 14 amino acids. Trimming left V 4 bases short and J 5 bases short, with 14 bases between. Per the germline V gene, CDR1 is KGHDR and CDR2 is SFDVKD. The CDR3 DNA reads as TGTGCCACCAGTGAACACAGGGACACCAACGAGCAGTACTTC. Its translation is CATSEHRDTNEQYF.

The rearrangement links TRBV5-6 to TRBJ2-2, with TRBD2 identical over 8 bases. V lost 1 base to trimming and J lost 3 bases; unmatched junction nucleotides: 8. The CDR3 contains 17 residues. Germline values: CDR1 SGHDT, CDR2 YYEEEE. CDR3 DNA sequence: TGTGCCAGCAGCTTGTCGACACTAGCGGAATACACCGGGGAGCTGTTTTTT. Amino acid sequence: CASSLSTLAEYTGELFF.

The chain links TRBV12-3 or TRBV12-4 to TRBJ2-1; D not certain. This CDR3 spans 13 amino acids. Trimming pared 5 bases from V and 5 bases from J, leaving 10 bases between. The CDR3 loop reads CASSARRDNEQFF. CDR3 in DNA: TGTGCCAGCAGTGCCCGTCGAGACAATGAGCAGTTCTTC.

This chain uses TRBV7-3 with TRBJ1-2, with unresolved D. V dropped 2 bases and J dropped 6 bases, with 16 bases sitting between them. This CDR3 is built from 15 residues. CDR1 is SGHTA and CDR2 is FQGTGA in the germline V gene. The CDR3 spells CASSLSPGVEDGYTF. The CDR3 DNA is TGTGCCAGCAGCTTATCTCCCGGGGTTGAGGATGGCTACACCTTC.

The chain recombines TRBV6-5 with TRBJ1-2; weak D call: TRBD1 (6 bases). This CDR3 is 10 amino acids long. Germline assignment: CDR1 MNHEY and CDR2 SVGAGI. V shed 6 bases and J shed 10 bases, with 9 bases lying between them. As DNA, the CDR3 is TGTGCCAGCAGGGGACATAACTACACCTTC. Translation gives CASRGHNYTF.

Only one count was recorded for this clone. V and J are TRBV11-2 and TRBJ2-7, with unresolved D. V was shortened by 2 bases and J by 5 bases, with 16 bases between the two germline ends. The CDR3 spans 15 residues. Germline CDR1 SGHAT, CDR2 FQNNGV. In DNA, the CDR3 is TGTGCCAGCAGCTTACTACGCACCGCGGCGAACGAGCAGTACGTC. Translation gives CASSLLRTAANEQYV.

The genes are TRBV5-4 and TRBJ2-5; a weak D match, TRBD2 (6 bases). Germline V gene lookup returns CDR1 SGHNT and CDR2 YYREEE (reference sequence). V lost 4 bases, J lost 3 bases, and 13 bases lay in between. The CDR3 covers 14 residues. Here the CDR3 reads CASSPTGSKETQYF. The CDR3 coding sequence is TGTGCCAGCAGCCCGACCGGGAGCAAAGAGACCCAGTACTTC.

The chain recombines TRBV5-6 with TRBJ2-3, with D possibly being TRBD1 (6 bases). Germline V gene data show CDR1 as SGHDT and CDR2 as YYEEEE. This CDR3 contains 14 residues. Trimming removed 3 bases at V and 5 bases at J, with 13 bases between. The CDR3 sequence: CASSYDRIKDTQYF. CDR3 nucleotide sequence: TGTGCCAGCAGCTACGACAGGATTAAAGATACGCAGTATTTT.

This clone has just one count. V usage is TRBV19 and J usage is TRBJ2-2, with TRBD1 identical over 10 bases. CDR3 length: 13 residues. With V trimmed by 10 bases and J by 7 bases, 6 bases remained unmatched. CDR1 LNHDA and CDR2 SQIVND come from the germline V gene (reference sequence). CDR3 loop: CAIKGQGNGELFF. CDR3 coding DNA: TGTGCCATTAAGGGACAGGGGAACGGGGAGCTGTTTTTT.

This clone was detected a few times. The chain recombines TRBV2 with TRBJ1-5; TRBD1 matches at 9 bases. The CDR3 contains 16 residues. With 5 bases clipped from V and 1 base from J, the junction kept 6 bases outside the gene matches. The V gene's germline CDR1 is SNHLY and CDR2 FYNNEI. CDR3: CASSKTGGMSNQPQHF. The CDR3 region has the DNA TGTGCCAGCAGTAAGACAGGGGGTATGAGCAATCAGCCCCAGCATTTT. The whole variable domain, remainder taken from reference TRBV2 and TRBJ1-5, is EPEVTQTPSHQVTQMGQEVILRCVPISNHLYFYWYRQILGQKVEFLVSFYNNEISEKSEIFDDQFSVERPDGSNFTLKIRSTKLEDSAMYFCASSKTGGMSNQPQHFGDGTRLSIL.

This chain joins TRBV28 and TRBJ2-7, with TRBD2 as a possible D gene (6 bases). CDR1 MDHEN and CDR2 SYDVKM come from the germline V gene. Trimming took 7 bases from V and 2 from J, leaving 24 bases between them. The CDR3 sequence is 17 residues long. The CDR3 protein is CASINGGKGAGTYEQYF. In DNA, the CDR3 is TGTGCCAGCATAAATGGGGGGAAAGGGGCAGGGACCTACGAGCAGTACTTC.